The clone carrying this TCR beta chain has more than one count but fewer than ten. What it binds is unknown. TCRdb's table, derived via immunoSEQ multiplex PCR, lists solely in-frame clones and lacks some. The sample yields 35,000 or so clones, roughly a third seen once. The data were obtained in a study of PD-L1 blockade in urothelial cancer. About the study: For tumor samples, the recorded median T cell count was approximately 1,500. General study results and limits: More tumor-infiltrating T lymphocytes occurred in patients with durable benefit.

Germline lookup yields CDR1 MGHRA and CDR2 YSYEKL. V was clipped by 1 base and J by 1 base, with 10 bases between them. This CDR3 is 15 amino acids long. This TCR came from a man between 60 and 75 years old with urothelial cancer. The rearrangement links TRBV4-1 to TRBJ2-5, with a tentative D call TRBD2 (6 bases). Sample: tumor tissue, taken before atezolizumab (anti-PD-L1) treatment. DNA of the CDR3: TGCGCCAGCAGCCAAGTGGAGGGAACCCAAGAGACCCAGTACTTC. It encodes CASSQVEGTQETQYF.